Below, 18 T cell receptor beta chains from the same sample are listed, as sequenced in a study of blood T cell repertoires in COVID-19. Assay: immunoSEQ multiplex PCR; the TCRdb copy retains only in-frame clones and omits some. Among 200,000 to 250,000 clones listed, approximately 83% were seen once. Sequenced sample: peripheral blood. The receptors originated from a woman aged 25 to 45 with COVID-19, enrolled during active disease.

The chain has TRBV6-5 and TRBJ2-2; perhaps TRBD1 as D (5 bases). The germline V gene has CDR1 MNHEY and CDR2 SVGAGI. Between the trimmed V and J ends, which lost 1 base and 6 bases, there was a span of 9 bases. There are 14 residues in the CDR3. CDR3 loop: CASSYYQGAGELFF. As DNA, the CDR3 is TGTGCCAGCAGTTACTACCAAGGGGCCGGGGAGCTGTTTTTT.

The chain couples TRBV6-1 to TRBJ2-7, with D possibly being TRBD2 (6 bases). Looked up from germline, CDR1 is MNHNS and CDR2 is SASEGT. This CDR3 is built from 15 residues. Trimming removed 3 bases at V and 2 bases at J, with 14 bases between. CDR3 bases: TGTGCCAGCAGTGACGCCGGACGGGGGACCTACGAGCAGTACTTC. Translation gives CASSDAGRGTYEQYF.

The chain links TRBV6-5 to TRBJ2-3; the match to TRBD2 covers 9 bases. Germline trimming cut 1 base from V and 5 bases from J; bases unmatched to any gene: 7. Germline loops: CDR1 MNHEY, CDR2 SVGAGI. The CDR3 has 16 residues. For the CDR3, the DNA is TGTGCCAGCAGTTACTATCGCGGGGGGGCGAGAGATACGCAGTATTTT. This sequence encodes CASSYYRGGARDTQYF.

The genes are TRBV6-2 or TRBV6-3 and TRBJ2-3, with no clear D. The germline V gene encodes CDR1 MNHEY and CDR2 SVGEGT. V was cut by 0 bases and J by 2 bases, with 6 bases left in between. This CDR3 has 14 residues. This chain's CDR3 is CASSYSGLTDTQYF. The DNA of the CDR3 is TGTGCCAGCAGTTACTCGGGCCTCACAGATACGCAGTATTTT.

CDR3 sequence: CASSEGGTPQETQYF. CDR3 coding DNA: TGTGCCAGCAGCGAGGGGGGGACACCACAAGAGACCCAGTACTTC. This chain connects TRBV7-9 to TRBJ2-5; D is perhaps TRBD2 (7 bases). Germline V lookup: CDR1 SEHNR, CDR2 FQNEAQ (reference sequence). The CDR3 has 15 amino acids. V was clipped by 5 bases and J by 2 bases, with 15 bases between them.

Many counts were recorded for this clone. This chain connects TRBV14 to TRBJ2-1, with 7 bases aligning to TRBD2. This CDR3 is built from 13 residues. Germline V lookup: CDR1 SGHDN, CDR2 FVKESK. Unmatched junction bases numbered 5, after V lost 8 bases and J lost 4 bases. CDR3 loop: CASYGGLYNEQFF. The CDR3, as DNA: TGTGCCAGCTACGGGGGGTTATACAATGAGCAGTTCTTC. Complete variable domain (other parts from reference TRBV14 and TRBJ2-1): EAGVTQFPSHSVIEKGQTVTLRCDPISGHDNLYWYRRVMGKEIKFLLHFVKESKQDESGMPNNRFLAERTGGTYSTLKVQPAELEDSGVYFCASYGGLYNEQFFGPGTRLTVL.

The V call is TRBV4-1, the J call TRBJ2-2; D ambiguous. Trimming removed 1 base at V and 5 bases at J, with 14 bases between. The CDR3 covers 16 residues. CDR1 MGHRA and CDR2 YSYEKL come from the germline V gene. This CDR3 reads CASSQVDLVSTGELFF. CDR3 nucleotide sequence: TGCGCCAGCAGCCAAGTCGATTTAGTTAGTACCGGGGAGCTGTTTTTT.

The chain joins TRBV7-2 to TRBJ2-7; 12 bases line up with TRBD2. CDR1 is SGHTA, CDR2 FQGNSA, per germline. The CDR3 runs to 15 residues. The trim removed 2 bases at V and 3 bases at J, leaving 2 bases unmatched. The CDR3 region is CASSLQTSGGYEQYF. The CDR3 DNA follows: TGTGCCAGCAGCTTACAGACTAGCGGGGGCTACGAGCAGTACTTC.

The CDR3 protein is CASSPDRANTGELFF. CDR3 sequence (DNA): TGTGCCAGCAGCCCGGACAGGGCGAACACCGGGGAGCTGTTTTTT. The chain couples TRBV4-2 to TRBJ2-2; TRBD1 matches at 8 bases. CDR3 size: 15 residues. Germline CDR1 and CDR2: LGHNA and YNFKEQ. After removal of 4 bases from V and 0 bases from J, the junction contained 1 base not matched to a gene.

CDR3 sequence (DNA): TGTGCCAGCAGCTTAACAGGGCCGAACACCGGGGAGCTGTTTTTT. It codes for CASSLTGPNTGELFF. This sequence joins TRBV7-9 and TRBJ2-2; tentatively, D is TRBD1 (6 bases). This CDR3 comprises 15 residues. V was pared by 2 bases and J by 0 bases, with 7 bases between. Germline V gene data show CDR1 as SEHNR and CDR2 as FQNEAQ (reference sequence). The whole variable domain, filled in from reference TRBV7-9 and TRBJ2-2, reads DTGVSQNPRHKITKRGQNVTFRCDPISEHNRLYWYRQTLGQGPEFLTYFQNEAQLEKSRLLSDRFSAERPKGSFSTLEIQRTEQGDSAMYLCASSLTGPNTGELFFGEGSRLTVL.

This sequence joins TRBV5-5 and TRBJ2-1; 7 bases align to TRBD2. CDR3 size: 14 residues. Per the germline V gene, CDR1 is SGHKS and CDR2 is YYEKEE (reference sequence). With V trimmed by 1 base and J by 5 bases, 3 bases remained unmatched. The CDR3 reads CASSLRDYNNEQFF. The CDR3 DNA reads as TGTGCCAGCAGCTTGAGGGACTACAACAATGAGCAGTTCTTC.

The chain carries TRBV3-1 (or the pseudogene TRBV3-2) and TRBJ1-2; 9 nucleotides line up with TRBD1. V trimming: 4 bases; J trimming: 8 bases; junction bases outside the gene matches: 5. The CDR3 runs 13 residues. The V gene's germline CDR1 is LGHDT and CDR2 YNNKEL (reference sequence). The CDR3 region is CASSRGQGSGYTF. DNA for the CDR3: TGTGCCAGCAGCCGCGGACAGGGGTCCGGCTACACCTTC.

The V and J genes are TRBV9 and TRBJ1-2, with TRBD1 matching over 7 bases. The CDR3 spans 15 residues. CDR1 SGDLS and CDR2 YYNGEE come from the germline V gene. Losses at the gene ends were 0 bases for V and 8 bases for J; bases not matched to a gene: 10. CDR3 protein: CASSVATQGGVGYTF. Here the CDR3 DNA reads TGTGCCAGCAGCGTAGCTACCCAGGGGGGTGTGGGCTACACCTTC. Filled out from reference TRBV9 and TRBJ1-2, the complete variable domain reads DSGVTQTPKHLITATGQRVTLRCSPRSGDLSVYWYQQSLDQGLQFLIQYYNGEERAKGNILERFSAQQFPDLHSELNLSSLELGDSALYFCASSVATQGGVGYTFGSGTRLTVV.

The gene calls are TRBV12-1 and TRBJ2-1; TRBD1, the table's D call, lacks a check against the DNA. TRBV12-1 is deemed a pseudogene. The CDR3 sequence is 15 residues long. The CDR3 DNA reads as TGTGCCAGCAGCTTTGGGGACAGGGGGCGAAATGAGCAGTTCTTC. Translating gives CASSFGDRGRNEQFF.

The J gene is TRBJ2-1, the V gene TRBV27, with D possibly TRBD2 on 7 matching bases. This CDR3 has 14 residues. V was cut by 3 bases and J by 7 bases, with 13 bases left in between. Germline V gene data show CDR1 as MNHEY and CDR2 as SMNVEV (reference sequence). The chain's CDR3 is CASSLWGGRNEQFF. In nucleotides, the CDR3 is TGTGCCAGCAGTTTGTGGGGGGGCCGGAATGAGCAGTTCTTC.

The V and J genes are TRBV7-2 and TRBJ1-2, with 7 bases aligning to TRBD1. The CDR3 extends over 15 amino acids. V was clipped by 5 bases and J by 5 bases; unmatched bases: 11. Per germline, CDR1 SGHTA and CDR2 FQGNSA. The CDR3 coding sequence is TGTGCCAGCAGCCAGGGGGGACCTCTCGGTTATGGCTACACCTTC. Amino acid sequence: CASSQGGPLGYGYTF.

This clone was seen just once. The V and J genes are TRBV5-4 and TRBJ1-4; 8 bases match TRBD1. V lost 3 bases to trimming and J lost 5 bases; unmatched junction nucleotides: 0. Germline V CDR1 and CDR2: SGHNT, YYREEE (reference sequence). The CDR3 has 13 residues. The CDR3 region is CASSWDRNEKLFF. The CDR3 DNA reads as TGTGCCAGCAGCTGGGACAGGAATGAAAAACTGTTTTTT.

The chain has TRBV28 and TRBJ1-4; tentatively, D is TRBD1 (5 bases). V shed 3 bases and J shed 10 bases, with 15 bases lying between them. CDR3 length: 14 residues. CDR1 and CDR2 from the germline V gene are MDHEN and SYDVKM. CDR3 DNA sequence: TGTGCCAGCAGTTTGGCCCAGGGTAGGGGAAAACTGTTTTTT. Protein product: CASSLAQGRGKLFF.